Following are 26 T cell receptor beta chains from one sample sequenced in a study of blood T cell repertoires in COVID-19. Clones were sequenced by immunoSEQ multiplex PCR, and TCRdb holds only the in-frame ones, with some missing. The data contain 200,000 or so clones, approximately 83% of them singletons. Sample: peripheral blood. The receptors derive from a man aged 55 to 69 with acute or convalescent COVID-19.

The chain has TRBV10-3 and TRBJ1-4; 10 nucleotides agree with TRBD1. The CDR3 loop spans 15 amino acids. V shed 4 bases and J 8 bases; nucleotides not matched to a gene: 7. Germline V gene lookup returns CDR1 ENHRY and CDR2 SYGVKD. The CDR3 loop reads CAISVGTGVSEKLFF. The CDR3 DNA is TGTGCCATCAGTGTAGGGACAGGGGTATCAGAAAAACTGTTTTTT.

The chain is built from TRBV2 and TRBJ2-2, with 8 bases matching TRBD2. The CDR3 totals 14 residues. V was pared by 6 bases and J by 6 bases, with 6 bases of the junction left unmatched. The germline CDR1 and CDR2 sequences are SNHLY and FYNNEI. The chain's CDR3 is CASRPGLVAGELFF. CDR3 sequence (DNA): TGTGCCAGCAGGCCGGGACTAGTGGCCGGGGAGCTGTTTTTT.

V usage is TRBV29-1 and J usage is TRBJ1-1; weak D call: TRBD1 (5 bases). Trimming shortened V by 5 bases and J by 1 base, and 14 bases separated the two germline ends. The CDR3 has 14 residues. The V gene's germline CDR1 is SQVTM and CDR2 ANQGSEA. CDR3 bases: TGCAGCGTTCAGGGTCGCCTTGGGAACACTGAAGCTTTCTTT. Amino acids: CSVQGRLGNTEAFF.

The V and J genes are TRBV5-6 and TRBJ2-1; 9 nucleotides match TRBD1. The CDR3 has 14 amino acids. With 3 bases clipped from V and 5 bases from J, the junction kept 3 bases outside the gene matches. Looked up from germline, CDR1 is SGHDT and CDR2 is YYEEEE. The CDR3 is CASSWGTGNNEQFF. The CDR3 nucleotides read TGTGCCAGCAGCTGGGGGACAGGGAACAATGAGCAGTTCTTC.

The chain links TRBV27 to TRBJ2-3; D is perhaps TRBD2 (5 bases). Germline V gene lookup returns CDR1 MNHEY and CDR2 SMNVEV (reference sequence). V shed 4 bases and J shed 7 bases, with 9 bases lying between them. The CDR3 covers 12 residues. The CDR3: CASSYTGNTQYF. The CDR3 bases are TGTGCCAGCAGTTATACCGGGAATACGCAGTATTTT.

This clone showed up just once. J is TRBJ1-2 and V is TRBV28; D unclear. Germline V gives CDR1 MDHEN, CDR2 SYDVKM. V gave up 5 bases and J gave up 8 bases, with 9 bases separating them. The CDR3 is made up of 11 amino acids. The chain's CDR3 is CASSPRRGYTF. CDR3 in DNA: TGTGCCAGCAGTCCACGCCGGGGCTACACCTTC.

The CDR3 bases are TGTGCCAGCAGCCAATACAGCATAAGAGTGACCCAGTACTTC. Its protein product is CASSQYSIRVTQYF. This rearrangement joins TRBV3-1 (or the pseudogene TRBV3-2) to TRBJ2-5, with D uncertain. Germline CDR1 LGHDT, CDR2 YNNKEL (reference sequence). The CDR3 extends over 14 amino acids. Trimming removed 2 bases at V and 7 bases at J, with 14 bases between.

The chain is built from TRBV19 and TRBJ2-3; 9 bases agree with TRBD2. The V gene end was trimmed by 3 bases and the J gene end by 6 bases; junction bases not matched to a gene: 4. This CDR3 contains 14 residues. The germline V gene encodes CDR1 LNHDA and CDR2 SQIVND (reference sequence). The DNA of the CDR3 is TGTGCCAGTAGTATCGCCGCGGGAGGGGATACGCAGTATTTT. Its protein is CASSIAAGGDTQYF.

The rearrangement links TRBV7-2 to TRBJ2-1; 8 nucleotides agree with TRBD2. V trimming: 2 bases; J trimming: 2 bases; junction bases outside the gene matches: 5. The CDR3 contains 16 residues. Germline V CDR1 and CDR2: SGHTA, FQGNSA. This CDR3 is CASSLQSGRPYNEQFF. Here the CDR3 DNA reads TGTGCCAGCAGCTTACAGAGCGGGAGACCCTACAATGAGCAGTTCTTC.

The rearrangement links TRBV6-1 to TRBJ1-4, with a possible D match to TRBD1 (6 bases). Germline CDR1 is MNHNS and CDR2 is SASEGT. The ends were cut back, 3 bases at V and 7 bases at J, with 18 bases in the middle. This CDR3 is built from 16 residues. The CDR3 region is CASSEWQGPVGEKLFF. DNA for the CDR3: TGTGCCAGCAGTGAGTGGCAGGGGCCCGTCGGTGAAAAACTGTTTTTT.

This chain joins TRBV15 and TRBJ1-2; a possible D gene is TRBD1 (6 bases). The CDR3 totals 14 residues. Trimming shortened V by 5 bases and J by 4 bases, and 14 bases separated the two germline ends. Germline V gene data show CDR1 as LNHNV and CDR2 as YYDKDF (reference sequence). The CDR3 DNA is TGTGCCACCAGCTGGACAGCCTCTAGCTATGGCTACACCTTC. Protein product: CATSWTASSYGYTF.

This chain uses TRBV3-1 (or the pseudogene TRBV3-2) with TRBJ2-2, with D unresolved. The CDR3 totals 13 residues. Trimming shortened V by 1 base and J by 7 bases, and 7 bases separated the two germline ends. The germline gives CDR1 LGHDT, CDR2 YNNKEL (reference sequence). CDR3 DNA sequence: TGTGCCAGCAGCCAAGGACACGGCGGGGAGCTGTTTTTT. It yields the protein CASSQGHGGELFF.

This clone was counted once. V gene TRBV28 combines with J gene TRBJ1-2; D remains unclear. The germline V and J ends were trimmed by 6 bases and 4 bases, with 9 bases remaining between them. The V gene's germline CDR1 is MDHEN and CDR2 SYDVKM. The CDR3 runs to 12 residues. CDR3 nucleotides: TGTGCCAGCAGCTCCGGAGCCTATGGCTACACCTTC. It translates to CASSSGAYGYTF.

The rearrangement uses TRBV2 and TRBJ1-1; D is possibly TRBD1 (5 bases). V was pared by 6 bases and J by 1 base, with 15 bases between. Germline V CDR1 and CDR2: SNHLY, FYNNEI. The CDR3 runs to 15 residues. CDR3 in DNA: TGTGCCAGCAGCGCCTGGGGGGGAGGGAACACTGAAGCTTTCTTT. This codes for CASSAWGGGNTEAFF.

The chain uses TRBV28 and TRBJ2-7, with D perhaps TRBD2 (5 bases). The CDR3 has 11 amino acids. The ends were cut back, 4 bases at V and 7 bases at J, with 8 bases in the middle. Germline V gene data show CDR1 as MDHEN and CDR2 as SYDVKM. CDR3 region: CASSSLVEQYF. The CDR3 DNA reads TGTGCCAGCAGTTCACTAGTAGAGCAGTACTTC.

CDR3 amino acids: CASSSGREAGELFF. The CDR3 bases are TGTGCCAGTAGTAGCGGGAGGGAGGCCGGGGAGCTGTTTTTT. V is TRBV19 and J is TRBJ2-2, with TRBD2 identical over 9 bases. The CDR3 has 14 residues. The ends lost 4 bases at V and 6 bases at J; junction bases unmatched: 3. Germline V lookup: CDR1 LNHDA, CDR2 SQIVND (reference sequence).

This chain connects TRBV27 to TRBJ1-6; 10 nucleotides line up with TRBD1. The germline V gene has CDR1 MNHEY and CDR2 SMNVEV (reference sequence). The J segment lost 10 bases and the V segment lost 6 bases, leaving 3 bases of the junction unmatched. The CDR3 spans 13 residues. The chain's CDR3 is CASRGQGPSPLHF. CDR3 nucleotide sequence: TGTGCCAGCAGGGGACAGGGGCCATCACCCCTCCACTTT.

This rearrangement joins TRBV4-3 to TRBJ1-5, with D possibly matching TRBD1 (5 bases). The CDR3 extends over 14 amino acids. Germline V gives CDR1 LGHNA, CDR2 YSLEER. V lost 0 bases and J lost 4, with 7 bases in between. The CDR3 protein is CASSQETANQPQHF. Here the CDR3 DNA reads TGCGCCAGCAGCCAAGAGACAGCTAATCAGCCCCAGCATTTT.

CDR3 DNA sequence: TGTGCCAGCAGTTTTTGGGGAACAGGGAGAGAGACCCAGTACTTC. Amino acid sequence: CASSFWGTGRETQYF. The V and J genes are TRBV27 and TRBJ2-5, with D possibly being TRBD1 (6 bases). V was pared by 3 bases and J by 4 bases, with 15 bases between. Germline V gene lookup returns CDR1 MNHEY and CDR2 SMNVEV (reference sequence). This CDR3 region has 15 residues.

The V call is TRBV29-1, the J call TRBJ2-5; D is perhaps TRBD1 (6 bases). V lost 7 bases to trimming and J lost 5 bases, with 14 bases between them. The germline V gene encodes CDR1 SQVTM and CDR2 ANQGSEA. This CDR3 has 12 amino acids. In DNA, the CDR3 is TGCAGCGGACGACAGGCTCCGGAGACCCAGTACTTC. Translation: CSGRQAPETQYF.

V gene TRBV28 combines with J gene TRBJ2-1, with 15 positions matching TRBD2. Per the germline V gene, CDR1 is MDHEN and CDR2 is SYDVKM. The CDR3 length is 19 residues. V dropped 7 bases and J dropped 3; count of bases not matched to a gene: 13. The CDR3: CASIAGGLAGGDLYNEQFF. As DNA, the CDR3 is TGTGCCAGCATCGCAGGGGGACTAGCGGGAGGTGATCTCTACAATGAGCAGTTCTTC.

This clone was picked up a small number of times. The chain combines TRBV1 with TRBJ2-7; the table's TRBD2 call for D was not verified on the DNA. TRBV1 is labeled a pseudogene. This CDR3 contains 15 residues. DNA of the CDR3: TGCACCAGCAGCCAAGCGCTTGCGGGGCCACCCGAGCAGTACTTC. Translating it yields CTSSQALAGPPEQYF.

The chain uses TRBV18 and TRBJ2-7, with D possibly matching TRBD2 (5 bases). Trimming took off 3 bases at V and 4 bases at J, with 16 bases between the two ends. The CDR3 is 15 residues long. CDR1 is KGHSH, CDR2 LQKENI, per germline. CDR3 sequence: CASSPWAGDGYEQYF. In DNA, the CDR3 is TGTGCCAGCTCACCCTGGGCGGGTGATGGGTACGAGCAGTACTTC.

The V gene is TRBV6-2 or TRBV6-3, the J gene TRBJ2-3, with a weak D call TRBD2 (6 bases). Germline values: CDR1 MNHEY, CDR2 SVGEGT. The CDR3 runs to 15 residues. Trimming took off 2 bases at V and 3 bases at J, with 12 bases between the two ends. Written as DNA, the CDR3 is TGTGCCAGCAGTTACGGAGCTAGCGTGACAGATACGCAGTATTTT. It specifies CASSYGASVTDTQYF.

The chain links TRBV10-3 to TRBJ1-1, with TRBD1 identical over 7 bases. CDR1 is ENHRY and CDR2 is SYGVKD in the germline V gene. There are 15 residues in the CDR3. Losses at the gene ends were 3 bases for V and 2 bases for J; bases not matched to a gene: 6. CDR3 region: CAISDRDRINTEAFF. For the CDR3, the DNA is TGTGCCATCAGTGACCGGGACAGAATTAACACTGAAGCTTTCTTT.

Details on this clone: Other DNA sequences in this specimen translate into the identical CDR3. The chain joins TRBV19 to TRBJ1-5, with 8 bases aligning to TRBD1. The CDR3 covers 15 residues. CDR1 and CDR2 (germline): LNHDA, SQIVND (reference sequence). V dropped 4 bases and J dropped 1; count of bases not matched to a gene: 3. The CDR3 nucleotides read TGTGCCAGTAGTACCCGGACAGGGAGCAATCAGCCCCAGCATTTT. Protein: CASSTRTGSNQPQHF.